Shown below are 20 T cell receptor beta chains from a single sample sequenced in a study of cytomegalovirus exposure and HLA in healthy donors. Use of 60 Vbeta and 13 Jbeta primers characterized the PCR. Sequenced by immunoSEQ multiplex PCR; TCRdb stores in-frame clones only, minus some. The sample carries 100,000 to 150,000 clones, around 74% recorded once. Sequenced: PBMCs. The receptors were sampled from a man in his forties in good health and CMV-seropositive.

This clone was seen a handful of times. V is TRBV5-1 and J is TRBJ2-3; perhaps TRBD1 as D (6 bases). CDR3 length: 13 residues. Germline-derived CDR1 and CDR2 are SGHRS and YFSETQ. The V end was cut by 1 base, the J end by 6 bases, with 9 bases between. The CDR3 here is CASSLTGPDTQYF. CDR3 sequence (DNA): TGCGCCAGCAGCTTGACAGGGCCGGATACGCAGTATTTT.

This clone showed up just a few times. The chain recombines TRBV2 with TRBJ2-7, with 12 bases fitting TRBD1. Germline V gene data show CDR1 as SNHLY and CDR2 as FYNNEI. The CDR3 length is 13 residues. The junction had 7 bases not matched to a gene; V was cut back by 10 bases and J by 6 bases. CDR3 sequence (DNA): TGTGCCACCACGGGACAGGGGGCCTCCGAGCAGTACTTC. Translated: CATTGQGASEQYF. Based on the CDR3 plus reference TRBV2 and TRBJ2-7, the full variable domain is EPEVTQTPSHQVTQMGQEVILRCVPISNHLYFYWYRQILGQKVEFLVSFYNNEISEKSEIFDDQFSVERPDGSNFTLKIRSTKLEDSAMYFCATTGQGASEQYFGPGTRLTVT.

The CDR3 is CASSLDRGAGLLNSPLHF. In nucleotides, the CDR3 is TGCGCCAGCAGCTTGGACAGGGGCGCTGGACTCCTCAATTCACCCCTCCACTTT. The rearrangement links TRBV5-1 to TRBJ1-6; 7 nucleotides agree with TRBD1. After removal of 0 bases from V and 7 bases from J, the junction contained 13 bases not matched to a gene. The CDR3 is made up of 18 amino acids. The V gene's germline CDR1 is SGHRS and CDR2 YFSETQ.

The chain combines TRBV30 with TRBJ1-2, with 9 bases matching TRBD1. The CDR3 sequence is 13 residues long. V lost 2 bases to trimming and J lost 12 bases; unmatched junction nucleotides: 10. Looked up from germline, CDR1 is GTSNPN and CDR2 is SVGIG (reference sequence). CDR3 coding DNA: TGTGCCTGGAGTACCACAGGACAGGGGCGGAACACCTTC. Its translation: CAWSTTGQGRNTF.

V gene TRBV10-3 combines with J gene TRBJ2-7, with a tentative D call TRBD1 (6 bases). The CDR3 has 13 amino acids. Germline-derived CDR1 and CDR2 are ENHRY and SYGVKD. V shed 10 bases and J shed 3 bases, with 16 bases lying between them. This CDR3 reads CATQGRLNYEQYF. The CDR3 nucleotides are TGTGCCACACAGGGACGTCTTAACTACGAGCAGTACTTC.

V and J are TRBV28 and TRBJ1-6, with a possible D match to TRBD1 (6 bases). CDR1 is MDHEN and CDR2 is SYDVKM in the germline V gene. This CDR3 has 16 amino acids. Trimming shortened V by 7 bases and J by 4 bases, and 17 bases separated the two germline ends. The CDR3 DNA sequence: TGTGCCAGCACCCCCCAGGGGAGGGGGTATAATTCACCCCTCCACTTT. Translating it yields CASTPQGRGYNSPLHF.

The chain's CDR3 is CASGRGRTGEQYF. CDR3 bases: TGTGCCAGCGGGAGGGGCCGTACGGGAGAGCAGTACTTC. V usage is TRBV27 and J usage is TRBJ2-7; 7 bases fit TRBD2. This CDR3 is built from 13 residues. V lost 8 bases to trimming and J lost 7 bases; unmatched junction nucleotides: 11. CDR1 and CDR2 from the germline V gene are MNHEY and SMNVEV (reference sequence).

The rearrangement joins TRBV19 to TRBJ1-5; 7 bases line up with TRBD1. The CDR3 extends over 13 amino acids. Germline V lookup: CDR1 LNHDA, CDR2 SQIVND (reference sequence). J was trimmed by 4 bases and V by 8 bases; bases with no gene match: 5. CDR3 in DNA: TGTGCCAGTTCTACAGGGGTAAATCAGCCCCAGCATTTT. It yields the protein CASSTGVNQPQHF.

CDR3 DNA: TGTGCCAGCAGCGTAGATCACAGGGAGAGCACAGATACGCAGTATTTT. This codes for CASSVDHRESTDTQYF. This rearrangement joins TRBV9 to TRBJ2-3; D is possibly TRBD1 (6 bases). With 0 bases removed from V and 0 bases from J, the gap between germline ends came to 11 bases. This CDR3 is built from 16 residues. The V gene's germline CDR1 is SGDLS and CDR2 YYNGEE.

The chain employs TRBV6-1 and TRBJ1-3, with D perhaps matching TRBD1 (6 bases). Germline lookup yields CDR1 MNHNS and CDR2 SASEGT. CDR3 length: 14 residues. V gave up 3 bases and J gave up 4 bases, with 10 bases separating them. CDR3 amino acids: CASSDWQGGNTIYF. Here the CDR3 DNA reads TGTGCCAGCAGTGACTGGCAGGGGGGAAACACCATATATTTT.

The CDR3, as DNA: TGTGCCAGTAGGGATCAGGGTCTATGGGGCTACACCTTC. Its protein is CASRDQGLWGYTF. This chain links TRBV19 with TRBJ1-2; possible D gene TRBD1, 5 bases. V lost 6 bases and J lost 8, with 16 bases in between. There are 13 residues in the CDR3. CDR1 and CDR2 from the germline V gene are LNHDA and SQIVND (reference sequence).

V usage is TRBV14 and J usage is TRBJ1-3; 11 bases map to TRBD1. V lost 1 base and J lost 0; bases outside the gene matches: 8. The germline gives CDR1 SGHDN, CDR2 FVKESK. The CDR3 loop spans 19 amino acids. The DNA of the CDR3 is TGTGCCAGCAGCCAAGCCGGACAGGGGGCCTGGTACTCTGGAAACACCATATATTTT. Encoded protein: CASSQAGQGAWYSGNTIYF.

This clone was counted only a few times. V is TRBV5-1 and J is TRBJ1-6; 7 nucleotides agree with TRBD1. V was pared by 5 bases and J by 5 bases, with 7 bases of the junction left unmatched. This CDR3 has 15 residues. Germline V CDR1 and CDR2: SGHRS, YFSETQ. The CDR3 is CASRQVGTDNSPLHF. The CDR3, as DNA: TGCGCCAGCAGACAAGTCGGGACAGATAATTCACCCCTCCACTTT.

The sample holds a few counts of this clone. V is TRBV13 and J is TRBJ2-3, with TRBD1 as a possible D gene (5 bases). The V gene's germline CDR1 is PRHDT and CDR2 FYEKMQ (reference sequence). V was shortened by 5 bases and J by 6 bases, with 21 bases between the two germline ends. The CDR3 is 16 amino acids. The CDR3 DNA reads TGTGCCAGCAGCCCTGAGAGCAGTCAAGCAGGGGATACGCAGTATTTT. This translates into CASSPESSQAGDTQYF. The entire variable domain, with the rest obtained from reference TRBV13 and TRBJ2-3, is as follows: AAGVIQSPRHLIKEKRETATLKCYPIPRHDTVYWYQQGPGQDPQFLISFYEKMQSDKGSIPDRFSAQQFSDYHSELNMSSLELGDSALYFCASSPESSQAGDTQYFGPGTRLTVL.

CDR3 DNA sequence: TGTGCCAGCAGCTTGGCGGGAGATGAGCAGTTCTTC. Translating it yields CASSLAGDEQFF. V is TRBV5-6 and J is TRBJ2-1, with TRBD2 as a possible D gene (6 bases). The CDR3 loop spans 12 amino acids. Germline V gene data show CDR1 as SGHDT and CDR2 as YYEEEE. The V end lost 0 bases, the J end lost 8 bases, and 6 bases lay between the germline ends.

Comments on this clone: The germline gene is not matched at one end of the junction; a read error may be the cause. The chain has TRBV6-5 and TRBJ2-1, with a weak D call TRBD2 (6 bases). The CDR3 contains 15 residues. Germline CDR1 MNHEY, CDR2 SVGAGI. CDR3 residues: CASSYGGFSYNERFF. Written as DNA, the CDR3 is TGTGCCAGCAGTTACGGGGGGTTCTCCTACAATGAGCGGTTCTTC.

This clone was counted only a few times. V is TRBV2 and J is TRBJ1-6; the D is unclear. V was pared by 3 bases and J by 3 bases, with 6 bases between. Per germline, CDR1 SNHLY and CDR2 FYNNEI. The CDR3 totals 14 residues. As DNA, the CDR3 is TGTGCCAGCAGTGAGGCATTCTATAATTCACCCCTCCACTTT. Its translation: CASSEAFYNSPLHF.

The rearrangement joins TRBV7-6 to TRBJ2-6, with a tentative D call TRBD1 (5 bases). The V gene lost 2 bases and the J gene lost 1 base, with 9 bases spanning the gap. In germline, CDR1 is SGHVS, CDR2 FNYEAQ. This CDR3 has 16 amino acids. CDR3 DNA: TGTGCCAGCAGCTTAAATCAGGGTTCTGGGGCCAACGTCCTGACTTTC. It translates to CASSLNQGSGANVLTF. The whole variable domain, remainder taken from reference TRBV7-6 and TRBJ2-6, is GAGVSQSPRYKVTKRGQDVALRCDPISGHVSLYWYRQALGQGPEFLTYFNYEAQQDKSGLPNDRFSAERPEGSISTLTIQRTEQRDSAMYRCASSLNQGSGANVLTFGAGSRLTVL.

This chain links TRBV18 with TRBJ2-5; D not resolved. The ends were cut back, 1 base at V and 5 bases at J, with 17 bases in the middle. Germline values: CDR1 KGHSH, CDR2 LQKENI. The CDR3 contains 16 residues. CDR3 loop: CASSPQSHSLEETQYF. DNA of the CDR3: TGTGCCAGCTCACCACAATCTCATAGTTTGGAGGAGACCCAGTACTTC.

The chain carries TRBV28 and TRBJ2-7; TRBD2 aligns across 8 bases. The CDR3 covers 13 residues. The germline CDR1 and CDR2 sequences are MDHEN and SYDVKM. V lost 8 bases to trimming and J lost 4 bases; unmatched junction nucleotides: 7. CDR3 DNA: TGTGCCAGCGGTCGGGCTAGCGGGTACGAGCAGTACTTC. Protein sequence: CASGRASGYEQYF. Full variable domain (outside the CDR3, taken from reference TRBV28 and TRBJ2-7): DVKVTQSSRYLVKRTGEKVFLECVQDMDHENMFWYRQDPGLGLRLIYFSYDVKMKEKGDIPEGYSVSREKKERFSLILESASTNQTSMYLCASGRASGYEQYFGPGTRLTVT.